This T cell receptor beta chain originates from a study of naive and memory T cell subsets. Amplification of ligated cDNA took four PCR rounds with SP2 and nested alpha and beta constant primers. Reverse transcription of blood and skin TCR RNA was primed at alpha and beta constant regions. TCRdb redid the calling of the 5' RACE reads with MiXCR, one entry per CDR3 protein. The data hold around 48,000 distinct CDR3 sequences, with 4.7% observed a single time. The library had UMIs added by 3' ligation of an oligonucleotide to TCR cDNA. Unsorted total RNA, about 1 to 1000 ng, was DNase treated before reverse transcription. This clonotype was counted ten times or more. CDR1 is DFQATT, CDR2 SNEGSKA, per germline (reference sequence). The CDR3 totals 14 residues. V dropped 6 bases and J dropped 2 bases, with 17 bases sitting between them.

The rearrangement links TRBV20-1 to TRBJ2-7, with TRBD1 as a possible D gene (5 bases). The receptor was isolated from a female donor in good health. The CDR3 sequence: CSARTTDNPYEQYF. CDR3 nucleotide sequence: TGCAGTGCCCGGACAACAGATAACCCCTACGAGCAGTACTTC.